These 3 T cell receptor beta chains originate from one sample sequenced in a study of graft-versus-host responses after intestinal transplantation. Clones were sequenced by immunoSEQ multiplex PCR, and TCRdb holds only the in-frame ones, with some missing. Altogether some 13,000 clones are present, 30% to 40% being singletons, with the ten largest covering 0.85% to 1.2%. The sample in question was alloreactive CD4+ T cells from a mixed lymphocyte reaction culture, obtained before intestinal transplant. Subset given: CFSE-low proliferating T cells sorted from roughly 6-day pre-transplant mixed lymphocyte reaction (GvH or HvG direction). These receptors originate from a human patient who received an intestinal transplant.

As DNA, the CDR3 is TGTGCCAGTAGTATCCCCCAGCTAGCGGGGGGGCCAGATACGCAGTATTTT. The encoded protein is CASSIPQLAGGPDTQYF. The chain combines TRBV19 with TRBJ2-3, with 12 bases that match TRBD2. The J segment lost 4 bases and the V segment lost 3 bases, leaving 8 bases of the junction unmatched. This CDR3 spans 17 amino acids. Germline-derived CDR1 and CDR2 are LNHDA and SQIVND (reference sequence).

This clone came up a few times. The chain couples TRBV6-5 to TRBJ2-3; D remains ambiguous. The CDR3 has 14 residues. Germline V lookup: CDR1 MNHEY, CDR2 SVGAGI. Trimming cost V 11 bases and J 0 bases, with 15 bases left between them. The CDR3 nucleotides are TGTGCCTCAAAACAGAAGCCCAGCACAGATACGCAGTATTTT. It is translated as CASKQKPSTDTQYF.

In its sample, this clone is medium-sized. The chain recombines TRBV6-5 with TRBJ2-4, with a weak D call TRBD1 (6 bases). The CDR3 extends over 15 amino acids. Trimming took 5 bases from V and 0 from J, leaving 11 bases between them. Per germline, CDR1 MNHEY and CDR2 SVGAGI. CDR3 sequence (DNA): TGTGCCAGCAGTAGCAGGACAGCAGCCAAAAACATTCAGTACTTC. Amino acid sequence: CASSSRTAAKNIQYF.